This TCR beta chain came from a study of regulatory T cells in long-lasting Graves disease (dated by TCRdb to the early 2020s). As for the study more broadly: Persistent Graves' disease meant more than 5 years of antithyroid drug treatment with TSH receptor autoantibodies that stayed positive. This study used TCR sequencing and RNA sequencing of peripheral blood to compare persistent Graves' disease patients against newly diagnosed Graves' disease patients. The study took place in China and was registered as a clinical trial. A total of around 35 samples were covered by TCR sequencing, comprising around 13 persistent and around 20 newly diagnosed Graves' disease patients. Antithyroid drugs had been taken for approximately 10 years on average by persistent Graves' disease patients in the clinical cohort.

The label giving this sample's time point can be read as: persistent/refractory GD, antithyroid drugs over 5 years with positive TRAb. For both TCR sequencing and RNA sequencing, RNA was extracted from PBMCs in TRIzol. The diagnosis of Graves' disease followed American Thyroid Association guidelines. Recruitment of patients was carried out at an endocrinology department in Xi'an, China. From each patient, around 9 milliliters of peripheral blood was collected into an EDTA anticoagulant tube. Ficoll Paque Plus density gradient separation was used to isolate PBMCs, and no further T cell sorting was performed. RNA quality was checked with an Agilent 2100 Bioanalyzer and agarose gel, and concentration with a NanoDrop 2000. The library relied on multiplex PCR. Sequencing took place on an Illumina HiSeq 4000. iRepertoire HTBI primers and Arm-PCR amplification of CDR3 regions were used to construct TCR beta libraries. Gel purification was performed on PCR products prior to sequencing. As for how the authors treated the data: Gene usage analysis of CDR3 amino acid clonotypes relied on the roughly 60 TRBV and more than twelve TRBJ segments identified across samples. COPE and FqMerger were used to merge filtered high-quality paired reads into contigs. BLAST was used to align contigs to the IMGT TRBV, TRBD and TRBJ reference genes, and CDR3 was defined following IMGT. Any clonotype with a frequency above 0.1% was classified as a highly expanded clone. Shannon entropy served as the measure of repertoire diversity, while the Gini coefficient captured V-J evenness. Public clonotypes were defined as clonotypes shared by more than one individual. TCRdb took the public reads, trimmed them with fastp at Q25, ran MiXCR for clone calling and kept in-frame beta chains. Each record represents a unique CDR3 protein, reported with the most common genes and DNA among its rows. TCRdb assigned the V and J calls; the authors' analysis was not used. Recorded for this sample are around 300,000 distinct CDR3 sequences; 22% of them occurred a single time. The top ten hold approximately 53% of the sample.

Remarks on this clonotype: The clone's antigen remains unknown. No quality values exist for individual bases; no much larger clone is one base distant.

The CDR3 measures 19 amino acids from cysteine to phenylalanine. This entry keeps only the CDR3 DNA: 57 bases, framed from base 1. Germline trimming: 0 bases from V, 2 bases from J; junction bases outside gene matches: 14. In the germline V gene, CDR1 corresponds to SGHRS and CDR2 to YFSETQ. Beyond this particular receptor, the publication reports: Persistent disease showed preferential use of TRBV28, TRBJ1-2 and TRBJ2-5, whereas newly diagnosed disease favored TRBV20-1 and TRBJ2-1. The study examined only peripheral blood because the primary lesion, thyroid tissue, could not be accessed. The authors noted that the small sample size was a limitation that may lower accuracy. Compared with newly diagnosed patients, persistent Graves' disease patients had lower TCR Shannon entropy and fewer highly expanded clones, which suggests clonal expansion. Sequencing and analysis were restricted to the TCR beta chain. A larger number of public clonotypes was shared among persistent patients (fewer than 3,000) than among newly diagnosed patients (around 870).

The source material was peripheral blood mononuclear cells (PBMCs), sampled when the disease was refractory, from a patient treated with antithyroid drugs. In this chain, TRBV5-1 is recombined with TRBJ2-1; 7 nucleotides in the junction match TRBD1. The TCR originated in a female donor with Graves disease. The nucleotide sequence reads as follows: TGCGCCAGCAGCTTGGTGAGGGGGCTTACGACCGATCCCTACAATGAGCAGTTCTTC. This codes for CASSLVRGLTTDPYNEQFF.